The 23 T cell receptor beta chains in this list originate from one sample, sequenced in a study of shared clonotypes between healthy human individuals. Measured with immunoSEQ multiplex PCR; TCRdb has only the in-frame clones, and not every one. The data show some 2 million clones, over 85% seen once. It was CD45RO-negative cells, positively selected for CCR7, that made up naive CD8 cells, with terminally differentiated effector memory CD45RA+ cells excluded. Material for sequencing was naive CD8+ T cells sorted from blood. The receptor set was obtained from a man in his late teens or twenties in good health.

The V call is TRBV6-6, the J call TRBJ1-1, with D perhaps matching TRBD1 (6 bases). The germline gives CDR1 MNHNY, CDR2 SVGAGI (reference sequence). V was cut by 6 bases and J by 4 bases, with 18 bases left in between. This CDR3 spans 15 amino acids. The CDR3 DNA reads TGTGCCAGCAGGGAATACAGGGAGAGGGGCACTGAAGCTTTCTTT. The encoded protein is CASREYRERGTEAFF.

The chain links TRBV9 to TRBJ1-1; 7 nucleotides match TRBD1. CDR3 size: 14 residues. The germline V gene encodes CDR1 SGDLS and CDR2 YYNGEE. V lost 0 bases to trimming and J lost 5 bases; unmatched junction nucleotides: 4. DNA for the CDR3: TGTGCCAGCAGCGTAGTAGCAGGGGGGACTGAAGCTTTCTTT. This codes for CASSVVAGGTEAFF. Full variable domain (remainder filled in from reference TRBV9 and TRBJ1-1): DSGVTQTPKHLITATGQRVTLRCSPRSGDLSVYWYQQSLDQGLQFLIQYYNGEERAKGNILERFSAQQFPDLHSELNLSSLELGDSALYFCASSVVAGGTEAFFGQGTRLTVV.

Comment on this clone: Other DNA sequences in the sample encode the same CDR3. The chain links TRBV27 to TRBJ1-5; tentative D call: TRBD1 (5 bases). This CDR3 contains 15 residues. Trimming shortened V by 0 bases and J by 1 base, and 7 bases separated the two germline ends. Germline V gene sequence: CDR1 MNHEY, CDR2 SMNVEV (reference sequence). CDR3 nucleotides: TGTGCCAGCAGTTTATCGCGGGGCAGCAATCAGCCCCAGCATTTT. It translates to CASSLSRGSNQPQHF.

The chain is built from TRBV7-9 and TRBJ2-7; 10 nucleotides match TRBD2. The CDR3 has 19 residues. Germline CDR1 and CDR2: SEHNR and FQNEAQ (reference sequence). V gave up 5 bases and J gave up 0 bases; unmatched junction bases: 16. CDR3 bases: TGTGCCAGCAGCCCGGGGGCTAGCGGGGGCTCCCCCTTCTCCTACGAGCAGTACTTC. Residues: CASSPGASGGSPFSYEQYF.

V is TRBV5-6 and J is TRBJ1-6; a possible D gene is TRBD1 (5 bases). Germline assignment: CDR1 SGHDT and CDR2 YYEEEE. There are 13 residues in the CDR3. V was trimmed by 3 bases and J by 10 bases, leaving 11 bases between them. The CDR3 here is CASSSQGFSPLHF. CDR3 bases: TGTGCCAGCAGCTCGCAGGGTTTCTCACCCCTCCACTTT. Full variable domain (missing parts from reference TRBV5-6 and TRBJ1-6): DAGVTQSPTHLIKTRGQQVTLRCSPKSGHDTVSWYQQALGQGPQFIFQYYEEEERQRGNFPDRFSGHQFPNYSSELNVNALLLGDSALYLCASSSQGFSPLHFGNGTRLTVT.

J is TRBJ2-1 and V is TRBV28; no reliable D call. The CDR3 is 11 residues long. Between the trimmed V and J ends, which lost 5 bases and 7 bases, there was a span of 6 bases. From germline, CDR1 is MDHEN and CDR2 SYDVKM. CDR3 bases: TGTGCCAGCAGTGATACGAATGAGCAGTTCTTC. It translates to CASSDTNEQFF.

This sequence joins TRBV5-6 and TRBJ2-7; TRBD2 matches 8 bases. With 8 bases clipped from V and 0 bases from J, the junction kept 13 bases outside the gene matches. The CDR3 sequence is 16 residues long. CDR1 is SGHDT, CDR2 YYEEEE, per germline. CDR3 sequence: CASIHTAGGSSYEQYF. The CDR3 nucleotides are TGTGCCAGTATCCACACCGCGGGGGGAAGCTCCTACGAGCAGTACTTC. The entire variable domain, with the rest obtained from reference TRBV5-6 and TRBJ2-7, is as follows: DAGVTQSPTHLIKTRGQQVTLRCSPKSGHDTVSWYQQALGQGPQFIFQYYEEEERQRGNFPDRFSGHQFPNYSSELNVNALLLGDSALYLCASIHTAGGSSYEQYFGPGTRLTVT.

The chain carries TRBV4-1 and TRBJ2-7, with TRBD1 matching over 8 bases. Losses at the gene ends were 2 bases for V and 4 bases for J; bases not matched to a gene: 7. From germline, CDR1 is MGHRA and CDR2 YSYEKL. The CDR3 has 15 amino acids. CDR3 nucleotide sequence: TGCGCCAGCAGCCAACAGGGGGCTAGTCAGTACGAGCAGTACTTC. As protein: CASSQQGASQYEQYF.

The DNA of the CDR3 is TGTGCCAGCAGCGGGGGGACTAGCGGTTTCACAGATACGCAGTATTTT. Translating it yields CASSGGTSGFTDTQYF. This chain uses TRBV9 with TRBJ2-3, with 11 bases identical to TRBD2. V gave up 3 bases and J gave up 2 bases; unmatched junction bases: 5. This CDR3 is 16 amino acids long. The germline CDR1 and CDR2 sequences are SGDLS and YYNGEE.

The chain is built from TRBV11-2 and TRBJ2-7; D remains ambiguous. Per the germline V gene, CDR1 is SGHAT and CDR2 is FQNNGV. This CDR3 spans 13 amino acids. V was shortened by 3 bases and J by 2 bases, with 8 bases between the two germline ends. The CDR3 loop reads CASSFGPPYEQYF. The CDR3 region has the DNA TGTGCCAGCAGCTTCGGACCACCCTACGAGCAGTACTTC. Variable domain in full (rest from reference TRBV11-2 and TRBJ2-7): EAGVAQSPRYKIIEKRQSVAFWCNPISGHATLYWYQQILGQGPKLLIQFQNNGVVDDSQLPKDRFSAERLKGVDSTLKIQPAKLEDSAVYLCASSFGPPYEQYFGPGTRLTVT.

The CDR3 DNA reads as TGTGCCAGCAGCTTGATTCAGTACGAGCAGTACTTC. Translation: CASSLIQYEQYF. The V call is TRBV5-8, the J call TRBJ2-7, with D unresolved. V gave up 1 base and J gave up 4 bases, with 6 bases separating them. The CDR3 is made up of 12 amino acids. Germline CDR1 SGHTS, CDR2 YDEGEE.

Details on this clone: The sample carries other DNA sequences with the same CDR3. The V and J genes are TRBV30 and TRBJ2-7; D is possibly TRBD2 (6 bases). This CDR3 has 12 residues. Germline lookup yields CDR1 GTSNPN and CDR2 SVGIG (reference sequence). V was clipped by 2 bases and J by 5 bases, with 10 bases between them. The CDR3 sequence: CAWSPGGNEQYF. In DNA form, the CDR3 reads TGTGCCTGGAGTCCCGGCGGGAACGAGCAGTACTTC.

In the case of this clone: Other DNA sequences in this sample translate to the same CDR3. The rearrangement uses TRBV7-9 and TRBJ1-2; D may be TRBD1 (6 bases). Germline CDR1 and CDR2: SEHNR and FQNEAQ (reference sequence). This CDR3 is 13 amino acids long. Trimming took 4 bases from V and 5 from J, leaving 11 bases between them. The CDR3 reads CASSSGTSYGYTF. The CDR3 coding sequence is TGTGCCAGCAGCTCAGGGACAAGTTATGGCTACACCTTC.

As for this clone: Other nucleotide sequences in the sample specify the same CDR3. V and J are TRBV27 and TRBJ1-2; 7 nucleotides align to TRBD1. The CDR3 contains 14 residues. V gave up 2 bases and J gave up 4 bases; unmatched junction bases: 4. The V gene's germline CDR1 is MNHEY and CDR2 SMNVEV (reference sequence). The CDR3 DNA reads TGTGCCAGCAGTTTAACAGGGGAGGGCTATGGCTACACCTTC. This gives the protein CASSLTGEGYGYTF.

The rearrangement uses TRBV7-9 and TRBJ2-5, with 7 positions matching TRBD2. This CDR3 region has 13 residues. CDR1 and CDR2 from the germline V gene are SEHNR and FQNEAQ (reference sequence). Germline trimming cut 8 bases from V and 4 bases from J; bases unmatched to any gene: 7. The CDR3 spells CASREGGRETQYF. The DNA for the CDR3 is TGTGCCAGCCGTGAGGGAGGGCGAGAGACCCAGTACTTC.

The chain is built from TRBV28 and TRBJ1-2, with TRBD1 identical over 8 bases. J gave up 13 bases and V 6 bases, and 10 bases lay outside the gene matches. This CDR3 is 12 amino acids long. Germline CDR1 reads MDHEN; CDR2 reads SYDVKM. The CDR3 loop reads CASSLRTGSCTF. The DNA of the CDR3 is TGTGCCAGCAGCCTAAGGACAGGGAGCTGCACCTTC.

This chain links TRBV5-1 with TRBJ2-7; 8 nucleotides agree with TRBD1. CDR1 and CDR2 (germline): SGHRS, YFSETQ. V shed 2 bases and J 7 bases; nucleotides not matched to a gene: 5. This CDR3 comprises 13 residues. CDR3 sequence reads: CASSFQGAREQYF. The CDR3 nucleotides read TGCGCCAGCAGCTTTCAGGGGGCCCGGGAGCAGTACTTC. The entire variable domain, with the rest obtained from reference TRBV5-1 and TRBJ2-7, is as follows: KAGVTQTPRYLIKTRGQQVTLSCSPISGHRSVSWYQQTPGQGLQFLFEYFSETQRNKGNFPGRFSGRQFSNSRSEMNVSTLELGDSALYLCASSFQGAREQYFGPGTRLTVT.

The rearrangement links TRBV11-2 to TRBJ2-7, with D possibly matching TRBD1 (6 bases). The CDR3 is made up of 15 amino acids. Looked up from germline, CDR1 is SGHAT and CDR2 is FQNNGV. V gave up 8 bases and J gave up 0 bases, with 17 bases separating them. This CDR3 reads CASPGADGSSYEQYF. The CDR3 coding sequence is TGTGCCAGCCCAGGGGCGGATGGGAGCTCCTACGAGCAGTACTTC.

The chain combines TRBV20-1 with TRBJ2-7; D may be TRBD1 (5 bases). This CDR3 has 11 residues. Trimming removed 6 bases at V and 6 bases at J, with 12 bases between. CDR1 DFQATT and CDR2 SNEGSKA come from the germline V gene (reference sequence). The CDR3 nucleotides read TGCAGTGCCCGACCAGGGTCCGAGCAGTACTTC. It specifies CSARPGSEQYF.

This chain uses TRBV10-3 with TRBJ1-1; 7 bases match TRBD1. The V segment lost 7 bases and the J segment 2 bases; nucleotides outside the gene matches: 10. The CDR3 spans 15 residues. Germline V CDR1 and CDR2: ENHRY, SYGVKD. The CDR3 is CAIKESAGGNTEAFF. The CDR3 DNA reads TGTGCCATCAAAGAATCGGCAGGGGGTAACACTGAAGCTTTCTTT.

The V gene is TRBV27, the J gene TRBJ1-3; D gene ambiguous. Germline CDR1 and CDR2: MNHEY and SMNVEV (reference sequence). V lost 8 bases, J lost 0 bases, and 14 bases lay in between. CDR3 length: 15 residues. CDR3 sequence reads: CASPFPVVSGNTIYF. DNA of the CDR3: TGTGCCAGCCCCTTCCCCGTTGTCTCTGGAAACACCATATATTTT.

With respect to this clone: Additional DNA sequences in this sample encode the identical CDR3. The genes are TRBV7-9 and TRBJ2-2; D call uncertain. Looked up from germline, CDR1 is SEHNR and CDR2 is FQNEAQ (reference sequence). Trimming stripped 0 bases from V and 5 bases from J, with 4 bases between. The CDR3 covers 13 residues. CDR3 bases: TGTGCCAGCAGCTTAGCCCTAACCGGGGAGCTGTTTTTT. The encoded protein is CASSLALTGELFF.

This CDR3 reads CATVLVEGADYEQYF. The CDR3, as DNA: TGTGCCACCGTCCTAGTTGAGGGGGCGGACTACGAGCAGTACTTC. The J gene is TRBJ2-7, the V gene TRBV6-1; 7 nucleotides agree with TRBD1. V trimming: 10 bases; J trimming: 3 bases; junction bases outside the gene matches: 15. The CDR3 spans 15 residues. The germline gives CDR1 MNHNS, CDR2 SASEGT.